Each of the 20 T cell receptor beta chains below was sequenced from the same sample in a study of tumor-infiltrating lymphocytes in primary liver carcinoma. The input was around 530 ng total RNA; TCR beta cDNA was made from it with a constant-region primer. Modified slightly, ARM-PCR produced TCR beta libraries over three nested multiplex PCR rounds. Rounds one and two of PCR, each of roughly 10 cycles, were primed with TRBV1-TRBV30 forward primers and a C-beta reverse primer. TCRdb fed the multiplex PCR reads into MiXCR, producing one record per CDR3 protein. The sample records some 320,000 distinct CDR3 sequences, over 55% being singletons. Alongside blood RNA obtained from unsorted whole blood, germline DNA was also extracted. Sequencing was carried out using peripheral blood. The receptors here all came from a man in his forties or fifties with primary liver carcinoma and hepatitis B virus infection.

Concerning this clonotype: A much larger clonotype is one base distant, so this may be a read error. V and J are TRBV12-3 or TRBV12-4 and TRBJ2-1; the match to TRBD2 covers 8 bases. The CDR3 has 13 residues. The CDR3 DNA reads as TGTGCCAGCGGTTTAGCGGGGCTTGAAGAGCAGTTCTTC. It encodes CASGLAGLEEQFF.

Of note for this clonotype: A much larger clone sits a single nucleotide away, making a read error possible. The CDR3 spells CASSSGSKTNEQFF. CDR3 coding DNA: TGTGCCAGCAGTTCTGGTAGCAAGACCAATGAGCAGTTCTTC. The chain links TRBV12-3 or TRBV12-4 to TRBJ2-1, with no clear D. There are 14 residues in the CDR3. V lost 4 bases and J lost 6, with 13 bases in between.

This clonotype was recorded once. A read error may explain this, as a much larger clone is one base away. The genes are TRBV5-4 and TRBJ2-2; no clear D gene. Germline V gene lookup returns CDR1 SGHNT and CDR2 YYREEE (reference sequence). This CDR3 region has 13 residues. V was trimmed by 4 bases and J by 4 bases, leaving 8 bases between them. The CDR3 region is CASSLDSTGELFF. DNA for the CDR3: TGTGCCAGCAGCCTCGACTCCACCGGGGAGCTGTTTTTT.

To note about this clonotype: The junction shows a germline mismatch at one end, possibly a read error. This sequence joins TRBV11-3 and TRBJ2-1; D uncertain. This CDR3 region has 15 residues. The germline V gene has CDR1 SGHNT and CDR2 YENEEA. The CDR3: CASSLAEGPPNGQFF. CDR3 coding DNA: TGTGCCAGCAGCTTAGCGGAAGGGCCCCCCAATGGGCAGTTCTTC.

For this clonotype: The conserved phenylalanine or tryptophan normally closing the CDR3 is absent here, so this likely arose from a read error. J is TRBJ2-2 and V is TRBV11-3, with a possible D match to TRBD2 (6 bases). Germline CDR1 reads SGHNT; CDR2 reads YENEEA. The CDR3 is 16 residues long. CDR3 DNA sequence: TGTACCAGAAGCTTGGCGGGGACGATGAACACCGGGGAGCTGTTTTAT. This encodes CTRSLAGTMNTGELFY.

This sequence joins TRBV11-2 and TRBJ2-5; 7 bases align to TRBD2. Germline V gene lookup returns CDR1 SGHAT and CDR2 FQNNGV. After removal of 3 bases from V and 3 bases from J, the junction contained 10 bases not matched to a gene. The CDR3 extends over 16 amino acids. The chain's CDR3 is CASSFSGLGLKETQYF. The CDR3 coding sequence is TGTGCCAGCAGCTTTTCTGGACTAGGCTTGAAAGAGACCCAGTACTTC.

This clonotype occurred once. Germline is not matched at one junction end, which may reflect a read error. The V call is TRBV11-2, the J call TRBJ2-2; 7 bases line up with TRBD2. Germline V gene data show CDR1 as SGHAT and CDR2 as FQNNGV. The length of the CDR3 is 15 residues. DNA for the CDR3: TGTGCCGGCAGCTTTAGCGGGTCCTACACCGGGGAGCCGTTTTTT. As protein: CAGSFSGSYTGEPFF. Full variable domain (rest looked up from reference TRBV11-2 and TRBJ2-2): EAGVAQSPRYKIIEKRQSVAFWCNPISGHATLYWYQQILGQGPKLLIQFQNNGVVDDSQLPKDRFSAERLKGVDSTLKIQPAKLEDSAVYLCAGSFSGSYTGEPFFGEGSRLTVL.

As regards this clonotype: Compared with germline, one end of the junction differs, possibly owing to a read error. The chain is built from TRBV12-5 and TRBJ1-2; the D is unclear. The germline V gene has CDR1 LGHNT and CDR2 FRNRAP. This CDR3 region has 16 residues. The CDR3 bases are TGTTCTAGTGGTTCCCCCGGCGGGGAGCCTGACTATGGCTACACCTTC. Amino acids: CSSGSPGGEPDYGYTF.

The chain recombines TRBV30 with TRBJ2-7, with D uncertain. CDR1 is GTSNPN and CDR2 is SVGIG in the germline V gene (reference sequence). The V gene lost 3 bases and the J gene lost 2 bases, with 8 bases spanning the gap. The CDR3 covers 12 residues. CDR3 amino acids: CAWRTVTYEQYF. The CDR3 region has the DNA TGTGCCTGGAGGACTGTTACCTACGAGCAGTACTTC.

This clonotype was counted at least ten times. This CDR3 reads CSVEDQTGLSSREQFF. Written as DNA, the CDR3 is TGCAGCGTTGAAGATCAGACGGGACTCTCGTCGCGTGAGCAGTTCTTC. The chain recombines TRBV29-1 with TRBJ2-1, with D perhaps matching TRBD2 (6 bases). The germline V and J ends were trimmed by 0 bases and 9 bases, with 21 bases remaining between them. CDR1 and CDR2 (germline): SQVTM, ANQGSEA. This CDR3 comprises 16 residues.

This clonotype has ten or more counts. V is TRBV11-3 and J is TRBJ2-2; D remains unclear. V was trimmed by 5 bases and J by 1 base, leaving 8 bases between them. This CDR3 region has 14 residues. Germline lookup yields CDR1 SGHNT and CDR2 YENEEA. CDR3 DNA: TGTGCCAGCAGCCCCTTCAAGAACACCGGGGAGCTGTTTTTT. Its protein is CASSPFKNTGELFF.

Points on this clonotype: Given a much more abundant clone one base away, this may be a read error. The chain has TRBV6-6 and TRBJ2-2, with 12 bases that match TRBD2. Germline values: CDR1 MNHNY, CDR2 SVGAGI (reference sequence). V lost 2 bases and J lost 9; bases outside the gene matches: 10. The CDR3 totals 17 residues. CDR3 residues: CASSYLGASGRERELFF. The CDR3 nucleotides read TGTGCCAGCAGTTACCTCGGGGCTAGCGGGAGGGAAAGGGAGCTGTTTTTT.

This clonotype was counted many times. The chain is built from TRBV29-1 and TRBJ2-7; 9 bases line up with TRBD1. V was pared by 4 bases and J by 5 bases, with 6 bases of the junction left unmatched. The CDR3 spans 13 residues. CDR1 and CDR2 (germline): SQVTM, ANQGSEA. The CDR3 region is CSVVGQGNDEQYF. CDR3 nucleotide sequence: TGCAGCGTTGTGGGACAGGGAAACGACGAGCAGTACTTC.

This clonotype has just a few counts. The junction and the germline gene differ at one end; a read error may be behind it. The chain recombines TRBV11-1 with TRBJ1-6; a weak D match, TRBD1 (5 bases). The CDR3 has 13 amino acids. Per germline, CDR1 SGHAT and CDR2 FQDESV (reference sequence). The chain's CDR3 is CASSRTLVSPLQF. The CDR3 region has the DNA TGTGCTAGCAGTCGGACACTGGTTTCACCCCTCCAATTT.

On this clonotype itself: Its ends do not fully match the called genes, so a read error is possible. The chain is built from TRBV6-5 and TRBJ2-2; perhaps TRBD1 as D (6 bases). This CDR3 is 16 amino acids long. Germline V gene lookup returns CDR1 MNHEY and CDR2 SVGAGI. This CDR3 reads CASSSPGVSVTGELYF. The CDR3 nucleotides are TGTGCCAGCAGTTCTCCAGGGGTCTCCGTTACCGGGGAGCTGTATTTT.

On this clonotype: A read error is likely, as this CDR3 ends without the conserved phenylalanine or tryptophan. The V gene is TRBV11-3, the J gene TRBJ1-1; tentatively, D is TRBD1 (5 bases). Germline CDR1 SGHNT, CDR2 YENEEA. The CDR3 has 13 residues. V was clipped by 8 bases and J by 1 base, with 11 bases between them. CDR3 coding DNA: TGTGCCAGCGGACGGGGCAAGAACACTGAAGCTTTCATT. Protein product: CASGRGKNTEAFI.

This clonotype was detected only a few times. One end of the junction fails to match germline, which may point to a read error. The chain couples TRBV11-2 to TRBJ2-2; maybe TRBD2 (5 bases). Germline CDR1 reads SGHAT; CDR2 reads FQNNGV. The CDR3 consists of 15 residues. The CDR3 spells CVSSLDRGNTGELFF. DNA for the CDR3: TGTGTCAGCAGCTTAGATCGAGGAAACACCGGGGAGTTGTTTTTT.

In regard to this clonotype: Being one base from a much bigger clone, this may be a read error. The rearrangement links TRBV4-3 to TRBJ2-1; possibly TRBD2 for D (6 bases). Germline CDR1 is LGHNA and CDR2 is YSLEER. This CDR3 is built from 16 residues. The CDR3, as DNA: TGCGCCAGCAGCCAAGCGTCGTCGGGAGCCTACAATGAGAAGTTCTTC. Protein sequence: CASSQASSGAYNEKFF.

This clonotype was detected only a few times. The chain employs TRBV5-1 and TRBJ2-5; 9 nucleotides line up with TRBD1. The CDR3 extends over 16 amino acids. Germline CDR1 reads SGHRS; CDR2 reads YFSETQ. The V and J ends lost 4 bases and 3 bases, in that order; junction bases with no gene match: 10. CDR3 residues: CASSPQPGQGEETQYF. The CDR3 bases are TGCGCCAGCAGCCCCCAGCCGGGACAGGGAGAAGAGACCCAGTACTTC.

Many counts were recorded for this clonotype. The chain uses TRBV29-1 and TRBJ1-1, with D tentatively TRBD1 (5 bases). This CDR3 is built from 12 residues. The V end lost 7 bases, the J end lost 3 bases, and 12 bases lay between the germline ends. Germline V CDR1 and CDR2: SQVTM, ANQGSEA. CDR3 nucleotide sequence: TGCAGCGCCCAGTTGGGGGACACTGAAGCTTTCTTT. The encoded protein is CSAQLGDTEAFF.